This T cell receptor (beta chain) comes out of a study of T cells in narcolepsy. About the study: Healthy controls were enrolled alongside patients with narcolepsy type 1 or type 2.

Concerning this clone itself: The antigen is unknown.

Notes on the study in general: Some memory CD4+ repertoires had no autoreactive clone sequences. Reportedly, autoreactive clonotypes were serially detected in patients' blood but not controls'.

TCRdb's copy holds only in-frame clones and misses some; the assay was immunoSEQ multiplex PCR. The profile covers tens of thousands of clones, with about 87% appearing a single time and approximately 0.89% taken by the ten largest. The CDR3 is made up of 17 amino acids. J was trimmed by 5 bases and V by 6 bases; bases with no gene match: 11. Germline V gene lookup returns CDR1 ENHRY and CDR2 SYGVKD. This clonotype was sampled from a human donor in good health. This sequence joins TRBV10-3 and TRBJ2-1, with TRBD2 matching over 12 bases. Sequenced input: memory (CD45RA-) CD4+ T cells from blood. The CDR3 reads CAIRPHRLAGAHNEQFF. Written as DNA, the CDR3 is TGTGCCATCAGGCCCCATAGACTAGCGGGGGCCCACAATGAGCAGTTCTTC.